This T cell receptor beta chain was sequenced for a study of CD8 T cells in Susac syndrome. The CDR3 runs 14 residues. V lost 0 bases and J 6 bases, leaving 7 bases between the germline ends. Germline V CDR1 and CDR2: KGHDR, SFDVKD. The authors reverse transcribed roughly 0.5 to 1 ug RNA with random hexamers. TCRdb called the immunoSEQ multiplex PCR reads again in MiXCR, with one record for every CDR3 protein. The repertoire has some 300,000 distinct CDR3 sequences, approximately 89% of them found once; the top ten carry around 0.18%. Negative isolation yielded the CD8+ and CD4+ T cells, while FACS enriched the TEMRA cells.

The clonotype was recovered from a human donor with multiple sclerosis. Sequencing was carried out using CD8+ T cells from PBMCs. The chain uses TRBV24-1 and TRBJ2-2, with D possibly matching TRBD1 (6 bases). Here the CDR3 DNA reads TGTGCCACCAGTGATTTGCCAGGGGCCGGGGAGCTGTTTTTT. It codes for CATSDLPGAGELFF.